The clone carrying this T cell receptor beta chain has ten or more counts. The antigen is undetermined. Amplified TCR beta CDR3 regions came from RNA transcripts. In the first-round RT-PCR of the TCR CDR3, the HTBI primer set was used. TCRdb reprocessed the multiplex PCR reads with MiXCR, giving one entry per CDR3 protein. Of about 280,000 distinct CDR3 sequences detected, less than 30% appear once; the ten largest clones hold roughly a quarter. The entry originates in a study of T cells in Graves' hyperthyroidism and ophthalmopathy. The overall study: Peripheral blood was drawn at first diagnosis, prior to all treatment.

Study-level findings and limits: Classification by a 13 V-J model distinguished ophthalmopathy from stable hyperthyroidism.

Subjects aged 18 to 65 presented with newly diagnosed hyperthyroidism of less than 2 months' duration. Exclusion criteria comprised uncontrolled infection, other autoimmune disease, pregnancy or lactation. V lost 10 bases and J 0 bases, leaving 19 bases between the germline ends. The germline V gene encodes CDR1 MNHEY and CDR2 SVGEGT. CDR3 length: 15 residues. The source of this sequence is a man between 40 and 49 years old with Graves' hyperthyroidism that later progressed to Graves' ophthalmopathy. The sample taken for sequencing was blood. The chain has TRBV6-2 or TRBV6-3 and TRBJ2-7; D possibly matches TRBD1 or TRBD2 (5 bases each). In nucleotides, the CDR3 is TGTGCCACAAACCATGGGGACGCCGGCTCCTACGAGCAGTACTTC. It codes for CATNHGDAGSYEQYF.